Listed here are 31 T cell receptor beta chains from one sample, sequenced in a study of blood T cell repertoires in COVID-19. Clones were sequenced by immunoSEQ multiplex PCR, and TCRdb holds only the in-frame ones, with some missing. Among about 100,000 clones listed, about 88% were seen once. The sample taken for sequencing was peripheral blood. These receptors were taken from a human donor in a cohort sampled during active COVID-19.

The chain recombines TRBV12-5 with TRBJ1-5, with D tentatively TRBD1 (6 bases). Germline CDR1 reads LGHNT; CDR2 reads FRNRAP. Trimming cost V 7 bases and J 7 bases, with 11 bases left between them. The CDR3 extends over 12 amino acids. The CDR3 here is CASAWDTQPQHF. The CDR3 bases are TGTGCTAGTGCCTGGGACACCCAGCCCCAGCATTTT. Supplemented by reference TRBV12-5 and TRBJ1-5, the full variable domain reads DARVTQTPRHKVTEMGQEVTMRCQPILGHNTVFWYRQTMMQGLELLAYFRNRAPLDDSGMPKDRFSAEMPDATLATLKIQPSEPRDSAVYFCASAWDTQPQHFGDGTRLSIL.

V gene TRBV9 combines with J gene TRBJ2-3; no reliable D call. Germline-derived CDR1 and CDR2 are SGDLS and YYNGEE. Trimming pared 4 bases from V and 0 bases from J, leaving 6 bases between. The CDR3 is made up of 13 amino acids. CDR3 region: CASSPQSTDTQYF. CDR3 bases: TGTGCCAGCAGCCCACAAAGCACAGATACGCAGTATTTT.

The V gene is TRBV10-1, the J gene TRBJ2-1, with TRBD2 identical over 9 bases. With V trimmed by 6 bases and J by 6 bases, 3 bases remained unmatched. CDR1 is WNHNN and CDR2 is SYGVQD in the germline V gene (reference sequence). The CDR3 consists of 13 residues. The CDR3 loop is CASRDSGSNEQFF. CDR3 nucleotides: TGCGCCAGCAGGGATAGCGGGAGCAATGAGCAGTTCTTC.

The V call is TRBV4-1, the J call TRBJ2-7, with 8 bases identical to TRBD2. J lost 3 bases, V lost 4 bases, and 8 bases had no gene match. Germline CDR1 MGHRA, CDR2 YSYEKL. This CDR3 has 15 amino acids. The DNA of the CDR3 is TGCGCCAGCAGCCCGGGACTAGACCACCTCTACGAGCAGTACTTC. Protein sequence: CASSPGLDHLYEQYF.

The chain employs TRBV7-2 and TRBJ2-7; 7 bases align to TRBD2. V dropped 5 bases and J dropped 2; count of bases not matched to a gene: 9. Germline CDR1 is SGHTA and CDR2 is FQGNSA. The CDR3 loop spans 15 amino acids. The CDR3, as DNA: TGTGCCAGCAGCCAGCGGGGCGGGGGACCCTACGAGCAGTACTTC. As protein: CASSQRGGGPYEQYF.

This rearrangement joins TRBV9 to TRBJ2-3; TRBD1 is a possible D gene (7 bases). Germline values: CDR1 SGDLS, CDR2 YYNGEE. This CDR3 has 16 amino acids. Trimming stripped 3 bases from V and 6 bases from J, with 20 bases between. In DNA form, the CDR3 reads TGTGCCAGCAGCGGTCAGGGGGGACAAAAAGCCGATACGCAGTATTTT. It yields the protein CASSGQGGQKADTQYF.

This chain links TRBV28 with TRBJ2-3; TRBD2 agrees at 7 bases. Germline trimming cut 5 bases from V and 1 base from J; bases unmatched to any gene: 9. The CDR3 covers 16 residues. Germline V gives CDR1 MDHEN, CDR2 SYDVKM. CDR3 sequence (DNA): TGTGCCAGCAGTAACCCTCTAGCGGACGGCACAGATACGCAGTATTTT. Translating it yields CASSNPLADGTDTQYF.

This clone was counted a few times. The gene calls are TRBV5-5 and TRBJ1-6; 8 positions match TRBD1. CDR1 and CDR2 (germline): SGHKS, YYEKEE (reference sequence). Trimming at V came to 0 bases and at J to 8 bases, leaving 7 bases not matched to a gene. CDR3 size: 16 residues. Here the CDR3 DNA reads TGTGCCAGCAGCTTGGGGACAGGGACACGGGATTCACCCCTCCACTTT. Its protein product is CASSLGTGTRDSPLHF.

J is TRBJ1-6 and V is TRBV5-4, with 7 positions matching TRBD1. Germline V gene data show CDR1 as SGHNT and CDR2 as YYREEE (reference sequence). The ends lost 4 bases at V and 5 bases at J; junction bases unmatched: 6. The CDR3 contains 15 residues. CDR3 nucleotide sequence: TGTGCCAGCAGCCGCGGACAGGAAAATAATTCACCCCTCCACTTT. This encodes CASSRGQENNSPLHF.

This clone was seen only once. The rearrangement links TRBV29-1 to TRBJ2-1; a possible D gene is TRBD2 (5 bases). Trimming stripped 7 bases from V and 6 bases from J, with 16 bases between. There are 13 residues in the CDR3. Looked up from germline, CDR1 is SQVTM and CDR2 is ANQGSEA. The DNA for the CDR3 is TGCAGCGCCGACCCGCTCGGGGTCAATGAGCAGTTCTTC. This translates into CSADPLGVNEQFF.

The chain employs TRBV28 and TRBJ2-2, with D possibly matching TRBD2 (5 bases). The CDR3 length is 13 residues. Between the trimmed V and J ends, which lost 6 bases and 5 bases, there was a span of 10 bases. Germline V gene sequence: CDR1 MDHEN, CDR2 SYDVKM. For the CDR3, the DNA is TGTGCCAGCAGAAACACGGGAACCGGGGAGCTGTTTTTT. It encodes CASRNTGTGELFF.

The chain has TRBV27 and TRBJ2-1; 7 bases fit TRBD2. Unmatched junction bases numbered 6, after V lost 1 base and J lost 3 bases. Germline-derived CDR1 and CDR2 are MNHEY and SMNVEV (reference sequence). This CDR3 is built from 16 residues. This CDR3 reads CASSLFAGVDYNEQFF. As DNA, the CDR3 is TGTGCCAGCAGTTTATTTGCGGGAGTTGACTACAATGAGCAGTTCTTC.

The CDR3: CASSFAGLETQYF. Here the CDR3 DNA reads TGTGCCAGCAGTTTCGCAGGGTTGGAGACCCAGTACTTC. The chain joins TRBV28 to TRBJ2-5; D is perhaps TRBD1 (5 bases). Germline assignment: CDR1 MDHEN and CDR2 SYDVKM. CDR3 length: 13 residues. The V and J ends lost 3 bases and 5 bases respectively, with 10 bases between them.

The chain carries TRBV4-1 and TRBJ2-7; 9 bases match TRBD1. The length of the CDR3 is 15 residues. V gave up 3 bases and J gave up 1 base; unmatched junction bases: 4. Germline CDR1 reads MGHRA; CDR2 reads YSYEKL. CDR3 DNA sequence: TGCGCCAGCAGCCAGCATGACAGGGGGTCCTACGAGCAGTACTTC. Translation gives CASSQHDRGSYEQYF.

This clone was counted between two and nine times. V usage is TRBV6-2 or TRBV6-3 and J usage is TRBJ2-7; D is unresolved. The V and J ends lost 0 bases and 7 bases respectively, with 7 bases between them. CDR1 is MNHEY and CDR2 is SVGEGT in the germline V gene. The CDR3 totals 12 residues. CDR3 amino acids: CASSYSTGEQYF. Here the CDR3 DNA reads TGTGCCAGCAGTTACTCGACTGGGGAGCAGTACTTC.

This chain links TRBV11-2 with TRBJ2-1; no reliable D call. Germline V gene data show CDR1 as SGHAT and CDR2 as FQNNGV. Trimming cost V 3 bases and J 6 bases, with 9 bases left between them. The CDR3 spans 13 residues. The CDR3 bases are TGTGCCAGCAGCTTGGTTGCTAGCAATGAGCAGTTCTTC. Translating it yields CASSLVASNEQFF. The whole variable domain, filled in from reference TRBV11-2 and TRBJ2-1, reads EAGVAQSPRYKIIEKRQSVAFWCNPISGHATLYWYQQILGQGPKLLIQFQNNGVVDDSQLPKDRFSAERLKGVDSTLKIQPAKLEDSAVYLCASSLVASNEQFFGPGTRLTVL.

The chain recombines TRBV9 with TRBJ2-3; 11 positions agree with TRBD2. Per germline, CDR1 SGDLS and CDR2 YYNGEE. With 3 bases clipped from V and 6 bases from J, the junction kept 12 bases outside the gene matches. The CDR3 loop spans 17 amino acids. The CDR3 is CASSALGASGGWDTQYF. The CDR3 nucleotides are TGTGCCAGCAGCGCCCTTGGGGCTAGCGGGGGGTGGGATACGCAGTATTTT.

The V and J genes are TRBV29-1 and TRBJ2-3; 14 nucleotides line up with TRBD2. Germline V CDR1 and CDR2: SQVTM, ANQGSEA. Germline trimming cut 4 bases from V and 4 bases from J; bases unmatched to any gene: 19. The CDR3 sequence is 20 residues long. The CDR3 region has the DNA TGCAGCGTTGCTTTATGGGGACTAGCGGGAGAGGGGACCTTGGCAGATACGCAGTATTTT. It codes for CSVALWGLAGEGTLADTQYF.

V usage is TRBV9 and J usage is TRBJ2-2; 7 bases are shared with TRBD2. Germline loops: CDR1 SGDLS, CDR2 YYNGEE. The CDR3 covers 13 residues. V dropped 6 bases and J dropped 8; count of bases not matched to a gene: 7. The CDR3 is CASTAGVLGELFF. The CDR3 nucleotides are TGTGCCAGCACCGCGGGGGTGCTTGGGGAGCTGTTTTTT.

This clone appeared a single time. The gene calls are TRBV28 and TRBJ1-2; 9 nucleotides line up with TRBD1. The junction had 9 bases not matched to a gene; V was cut back by 4 bases and J by 0 bases. The CDR3 has 17 amino acids. CDR1 is MDHEN, CDR2 SYDVKM, per germline. The CDR3 spells CASSSWTGALANYGYTF. CDR3 nucleotide sequence: TGTGCCAGCAGTTCCTGGACAGGGGCCCTAGCTAACTATGGCTACACCTTC.

The chain has TRBV30 and TRBJ2-1, with 10 bases fitting TRBD1. V lost 3 bases to trimming and J lost 9 bases; unmatched junction nucleotides: 11. This CDR3 has 15 residues. Per germline, CDR1 GTSNPN and CDR2 SVGIG (reference sequence). The CDR3 nucleotides read TGTGCCTGGAGAGAGCGTGGGACAGGGGCAGGTGAGCAGTTCTTC. This codes for CAWRERGTGAGEQFF.

This chain joins TRBV5-1 and TRBJ2-4; a possible D gene is TRBD2 (6 bases). The V end lost 5 bases, the J end lost 9 bases, and 15 bases lay between the germline ends. Germline assignment: CDR1 SGHRS and CDR2 YFSETQ. This CDR3 is built from 13 residues. CDR3 region: CASRGPSEGIQYF. The CDR3 region has the DNA TGCGCCAGCAGGGGGCCTAGCGAGGGCATTCAGTACTTC. The whole variable domain, remainder taken from reference TRBV5-1 and TRBJ2-4, is KAGVTQTPRYLIKTRGQQVTLSCSPISGHRSVSWYQQTPGQGLQFLFEYFSETQRNKGNFPGRFSGRQFSNSRSEMNVSTLELGDSALYLCASRGPSEGIQYFGAGTRLSVL.

In this sample, this clone turned up a few times. This chain joins TRBV7-9 and TRBJ2-7; the D gene is possibly TRBD2 (7 bases). The CDR3 spans 13 residues. CDR1 is SEHNR, CDR2 FQNEAQ, per germline (reference sequence). Trimming left V 6 bases short and J 4 bases short, with 13 bases between. In DNA form, the CDR3 reads TGTGCCAGCAGTACAGGGAGGGCTTACGAGCAGTACTTC. It is translated as CASSTGRAYEQYF.

The chain carries TRBV15 and TRBJ2-1; TRBD2 is a possible D gene (5 bases). The CDR3 covers 16 residues. Germline CDR1 is LNHNV and CDR2 is YYDKDF (reference sequence). Between the trimmed V and J ends, which lost 0 bases and 7 bases, there was a span of 16 bases. This CDR3 reads CATSRDGSVGRNEQFF. The DNA for the CDR3 is TGTGCCACCAGCAGAGATGGGAGCGTAGGGCGGAATGAGCAGTTCTTC.

This sequence joins TRBV19 and TRBJ1-1; tentative D call: TRBD1 (5 bases). The CDR3 contains 13 residues. V shed 6 bases and J shed 7 bases, with 15 bases lying between them. CDR1 and CDR2 from the germline V gene are LNHDA and SQIVND (reference sequence). In nucleotides, the CDR3 is TGTGCCAGTAGCCGACCGGGGGGGGTTGAAGCTTTCTTT. Encoded protein: CASSRPGGVEAFF. The variable domain in full, completed from reference TRBV19 and TRBJ1-1, reads DGGITQSPKYLFRKEGQNVTLSCEQNLNHDAMYWYRQDPGQGLRLIYYSQIVNDFQKGDIAEGYSVSREKKESFPLTVTSAQKNPTAFYLCASSRPGGVEAFFGQGTRLTVV.

The gene calls are TRBV9 and TRBJ2-7, with TRBD2 matching over 14 bases. The germline CDR1 and CDR2 sequences are SGDLS and YYNGEE. This CDR3 has 17 residues. V lost 3 bases and J lost 3; bases outside the gene matches: 8. The CDR3, as DNA: TGTGCCAGCAGCGCCACCGGGACTAGCGGGAGTATCTACGAGCAGTACTTC. It encodes CASSATGTSGSIYEQYF.

The J gene is TRBJ1-5, the V gene TRBV29-1, with D possibly matching TRBD1 (5 bases). CDR1 is SQVTM and CDR2 is ANQGSEA in the germline V gene. Trimming stripped 7 bases from V and 4 bases from J, with 11 bases between. This CDR3 region has 12 residues. The CDR3 spells CSARTPNQPQHF. The CDR3 coding sequence is TGCAGCGCTCGGACACCTAATCAGCCCCAGCATTTT.

The gene calls are TRBV7-9 and TRBJ1-1; the D gene is possibly TRBD1 (6 bases). The CDR3 totals 17 residues. The ends were cut back, 2 bases at V and 4 bases at J, with 20 bases in the middle. Looked up from germline, CDR1 is SEHNR and CDR2 is FQNEAQ (reference sequence). The CDR3 DNA reads TGTGCCAGCAGCTTATTTGGAGCGGTGGGGGCCGGCACTGAAGCTTTCTTT. Its protein product is CASSLFGAVGAGTEAFF. Full variable domain (missing parts from reference TRBV7-9 and TRBJ1-1): DTGVSQNPRHKITKRGQNVTFRCDPISEHNRLYWYRQTLGQGPEFLTYFQNEAQLEKSRLLSDRFSAERPKGSFSTLEIQRTEQGDSAMYLCASSLFGAVGAGTEAFFGQGTRLTVV.

The chain joins TRBV6-5 to TRBJ2-1; weak D call: TRBD2 (6 bases). V was clipped by 4 bases and J by 10 bases, with 14 bases between them. Germline-derived CDR1 and CDR2 are MNHEY and SVGAGI. The CDR3 runs 13 residues. CDR3 protein: CASSSSGRGEQFF. CDR3 DNA: TGTGCCAGCAGTTCGTCCGGACGGGGGGAGCAGTTCTTC.

The genes are TRBV10-2 and TRBJ1-3; no clear D gene. Germline CDR1 reads WSHSY; CDR2 reads SAAADI. The CDR3 length is 17 residues. Trimming cost V 6 bases and J 3 bases, with 21 bases left between them. CDR3 amino acids: CASRALAGPALGNTIYF. The CDR3 DNA reads as TGCGCCAGCAGGGCCCTGGCAGGCCCAGCTCTTGGAAACACCATATATTTT.

J is TRBJ1-1 and V is TRBV5-5; a possible D gene is TRBD1 (6 bases). The V and J ends lost 6 bases and 4 bases respectively, with 13 bases between them. Looked up from germline, CDR1 is SGHKS and CDR2 is YYEKEE (reference sequence). This CDR3 region has 13 residues. This chain's CDR3 is CASIRTGSTEAFF. DNA for the CDR3: TGTGCCAGCATACGTACAGGGTCCACTGAAGCTTTCTTT. Combining the CDR3 with reference TRBV5-5 and TRBJ1-1 gives the whole variable domain DAGVTQSPTHLIKTRGQQVTLRCSPISGHKSVSWYQQVLGQGPQFIFQYYEKEERGRGNFPDRFSARQFPNYSSELNVNALLLGDSALYLCASIRTGSTEAFFGQGTRLTVV.